The 6 T cell receptor beta chains below come from one sample, sequenced in a study of T cells in Graves' hyperthyroidism and ophthalmopathy. Amplification of TCR beta CDR3 regions was performed using RNA transcripts as template. The TCR CDR3 was amplified in a first-round RT-PCR using the HTBI primer set. Using its own MiXCR run on the multiplex PCR reads, TCRdb lists one record per CDR3 protein. The sample includes about 520,000 distinct CDR3 sequences, roughly 24% seen only once; the top ten take around 11%. Sequencing was done on a sample of blood. Receptor source: a woman in her twenties or thirties with Graves' ophthalmopathy.

This clonotype has a count of ten or more. The chain uses TRBV20-1 and TRBJ2-5; D is possibly TRBD1 (5 bases). The germline V gene has CDR1 DFQATT and CDR2 SNEGSKA (reference sequence). The CDR3 length is 14 residues. V shed 6 bases and J shed 0 bases, with 14 bases lying between them. CDR3 DNA: TGCAGTGCCTGGGGCCCCGACTACCAAGAGACCCAGTACTTC. It specifies CSAWGPDYQETQYF.

This clonotype was counted many times. This chain connects TRBV20-1 to TRBJ1-1, with D possibly TRBD1 on 5 matching bases. V lost 1 base and J lost 5, with 14 bases in between. CDR3 length equals 14 residues. Germline values: CDR1 DFQATT, CDR2 SNEGSKA (reference sequence). CDR3 sequence (DNA): TGCAGTGCTAGAGTGCCCGTAGAGGGGACTGAAGCTTTCTTT. This gives the protein CSARVPVEGTEAFF.

This clonotype has only a few counts. The chain combines TRBV7-9 with TRBJ2-5, with unresolved D. The germline gives CDR1 SEHNR, CDR2 FQNEAQ (reference sequence). The CDR3 runs to 12 residues. Trimming left V 10 bases short and J 4 bases short, with 13 bases between. The CDR3 DNA reads as TGTGCCACCGCTAGTTCCCGAGAGACCCAGTACTTC. Translating gives CATASSRETQYF.

This clonotype has at least ten counts. CDR3 bases: TGTGCCAGCAGGGAAAATCAGGGAGTGAGCAATCAGCCCCAGCATTTT. As protein: CASRENQGVSNQPQHF. The genes are TRBV6-1 and TRBJ1-5; a possible D gene is TRBD1 (5 bases). This CDR3 is built from 16 residues. CDR1 and CDR2 from the germline V gene are MNHNS and SASEGT. Trimming stripped 6 bases from V and 1 base from J, with 16 bases between.

This clonotype was detected many times. The chain combines TRBV20-1 with TRBJ1-1; TRBD1 matches at 8 bases. Germline values: CDR1 DFQATT, CDR2 SNEGSKA (reference sequence). The CDR3 consists of 15 residues. V dropped 3 bases and J dropped 1; count of bases not matched to a gene: 7. This chain's CDR3 is CSASAGGQANTEAFF. The DNA of the CDR3 is TGCAGTGCTAGCGCCGGGGGACAGGCGAACACTGAAGCTTTCTTT.

The table lists this clonotype with a few counts. It may be a read error: a sequence one base away is much more abundant. This sequence joins TRBV30 and TRBJ1-2; D is ambiguous. The CDR3 consists of 13 residues. CDR1 is GTSNPN and CDR2 is SVGIG in the germline V gene (reference sequence). CDR3 amino acids: CAWSSAANYGYSF. DNA for the CDR3: TGTGCCTGGAGTTCGGCAGCAAACTATGGCTACAGCTTC.